This T cell receptor (beta chain) came from a study of CXCR3-negative and CXCR3-positive naive CD8 T cells. Study conclusions and caveats: Compared with CXCR3-negative naive cells, CXCR3-positive naive cells showed more hydrophobic TRB CDR3s.

Cells that were CD45RO-CCR7+CD27+CD95- constituted naive CD8+ T cells. In regard to this clonotype: As yet, its antigen is unknown.

Libraries were UMI-labeled 5' RACE TRB cDNA. TCRdb reprocessed the 5' RACE reads; each CDR3 protein has one entry and no DNA is given. This table holds about 80,000 distinct CDR3 sequences. The CDR3 runs 17 residues. CDR1 is MDHEN and CDR2 is SYDVKM in the germline V gene. Sequenced material: naive CXCR3- CD8+ T cells from blood. The subset here: CD45RO-CCR7+CD27+CD95- naive CD8+ T cells lacking CXCR3 (TNR3-). The rearrangement uses TRBV28 and TRBJ2-1; the D call from TCRdb, TRBD2, cannot be confirmed without DNA. The clonotype was recovered from a human donor in good health. Some clones in this sample may be carry-over from other donors' samples. This CDR3 is CASSLIGGGHSYNEQFF.